A selection of T cell receptor beta chains follows, all from one sample in a study of blood T cells in healthy people across ages. TCRdb ran MiXCR on the 5' RACE reads and lists one entry per CDR3 protein. Among fewer than 900,000 distinct CDR3 sequences, around half were seen once, and the ten largest hold approximately 32%. Source material: blood. These receptor sequences come from a woman aged 60-75 years in good health. CDR3s include the opening cysteine and the closing phenylalanine or tryptophan. The order of the fields is clone size, V gene, D gene, J gene, CDR3 DNA, CDR3 protein. The D gene is left open where the match is weak. Size is omitted from some rows. Given values are once, few, many or a class for expanded clones.

>few|TRBV10-3|TRBD1|TRBJ2-7
TGTGCCATCAGCGGGGACCGGGACAGCGGAAATGAGCAGTACTTC
CAISGDRDSGNEQYF
>.|TRBV7-9|.|TRBJ2-3
TGTGCCAGCAGCTTAGGAGCGAGTAACACAGATACGCAGTATTTT
CASSLGASNTDTQYF
>few|TRBV4-3|TRBD1|TRBJ2-5
TGCGCCAGCAGCCAAGATCCCCAGACAGGGGACAAGGAGACCCAGTACTTC
CASSQDPQTGDKETQYF
>.|TRBV9|.|TRBJ2-1
TGTGCCAGCAGCGTAGGGGGGGACCCTCGTGGCAATGAGCAGTTCTTC
CASSVGGDPRGNEQFF
>few|TRBV7-3|TRBD2|TRBJ2-1
TGTGCCAGCAGCCCGATGGGGACTAGCGGATTGAATGAGCAGTTCTTC
CASSPMGTSGLNEQFF
>.|TRBV20-1|TRBD1|TRBJ1-1
TGCAGTGCTGGACCCCTGACAGGGACCATGAACACTGAAGCTTTCTTT
CSAGPLTGTMNTEAFF
>.|TRBV20-1|TRBD1|TRBJ1-5
TGCAGTGCTAGGCGGGGACAGTTGGGCAATCAGCCCCAGCATTTT
CSARRGQLGNQPQHF
>.|TRBV7-9|TRBD2|TRBJ2-3
TGTGCCAGCAGCCTATCTGTCGGGAGGGCAGATACGCAGTATTTT
CASSLSVGRADTQYF
>.|TRBV20-1|.|TRBJ1-6
TGCAGTGCTAGATCAACCCGGGACGGATTTAATTCACCCCTCCACTTT
CSARSTRDGFNSPLHF
>.|TRBV5-1|.|TRBJ1-5
TGCGCCAGCAGCTTTGCCCCCAATCAGCCCCAGCATTTT
CASSFAPNQPQHF
>.|TRBV2|TRBD1|TRBJ2-7
TGTGCCAGCAGTAACACAGGGGTTCTCTACGAGCAGTACTTC
CASSNTGVLYEQYF
>once|TRBV20-1|TRBD1|TRBJ1-6
TGCAGTGTAAAGAAAGGGGGCCCAAACTCCTATAATTCACCCCTCCACTTT
CSVKKGGPNSYNSPLHF
>.|TRBV15|TRBD1|TRBJ2-7
TGTGCCACCAGCAGAGAAGGGGGCGTCTACGAGCAGTACTTC
CATSREGGVYEQYF
>.|TRBV5-4|.|TRBJ2-3
TGTGCCAGCAGCTTGGAACAGGGTTATAGCACAGATACGCAGTATTTT
CASSLEQGYSTDTQYF
>.|TRBV2|.|TRBJ2-7
TGTGCCAGCTGCACAGAACTGATCTACGAGCAGTACTTC
CASCTELIYEQYF
>.|TRBV29-1|.|TRBJ2-3
TGCAGCGCAGATCTGGCGGGACGCACAGATACGCAGTATTTT
CSADLAGRTDTQYF
>.|TRBV29-1|TRBD2|TRBJ2-1
TGCAGCGTTGAGGGGACTAGCGGGTCGCGGGATGAGCAGTTCTTC
CSVEGTSGSRDEQFF
>.|TRBV6-5|.|TRBJ1-4
TGTGCCAGCAGTTATCAAGGGCTGACTAATGAAAAACTGTTTTTT
CASSYQGLTNEKLFF
>.|TRBV20-1|.|TRBJ2-5
TGCAGTGCTAGATCGGGATTCGGCAGTAATGAGCAGTACTTC
CSARSGFGSNEQYF
>once|TRBV7-3|.|TRBJ2-3
TGTGCCAGCAGCTTAATCCGGTCGGTTAGCTGGGATACGCAGTATTTT
CASSLIRSVSWDTQYF
>.|TRBV20-1|TRBD2|TRBJ2-3
TGCAGTGCCATAGGGACTAGCGGGGGCACAGATACGCAGTATTTT
CSAIGTSGGTDTQYF
>.|TRBV20-1|.|TRBJ2-3
TGCAGTGCACTAGTGGGGGCGTCTCCTACAGATACGCAGTATTTT
CSALVGASPTDTQYF
>.|TRBV29-1|.|TRBJ2-7
TGCAGCGTGGCTCACCTCGACGAGCAGTACTTC
CSVAHLDEQYF
>.|TRBV29-1|.|TRBJ2-7
TGCAGCGTTGACCAGTACTCCTACAATGAGCAGTACTTC
CSVDQYSYNEQYF
>.|TRBV18|.|TRBJ2-1
TGTGCCAGCTCACCGACGACAGGCTTGCGGGACAATGAGCAGTTCTTC
CASSPTTGLRDNEQFF
>.|TRBV20-1|TRBD1|TRBJ2-1
TGCAGTGCTTCCGGGACAGGGGGCAGTGAGCAGTTCTTC
CSASGTGGSEQFF
>.|TRBV20-1|TRBD2|TRBJ2-7
TGCAGTGCGAACCGCCCAGCGGGAGTCCCGGGTGAGCAGTACTTC
CSANRPAGVPGEQYF
>few|TRBV24-1|TRBD2|TRBJ2-7
TGTGCCACCAGTGCGTCACTAGCGGGCCGTCAGGGCTCCTACAATGAGCAGTACTTC
CATSASLAGRQGSYNEQYF
>.|TRBV15|TRBD1|TRBJ1-5
TGTGCCACCAGCAGAGCCGGGACAGGGAAATATCAGCCCCAGCATTTT
CATSRAGTGKYQPQHF